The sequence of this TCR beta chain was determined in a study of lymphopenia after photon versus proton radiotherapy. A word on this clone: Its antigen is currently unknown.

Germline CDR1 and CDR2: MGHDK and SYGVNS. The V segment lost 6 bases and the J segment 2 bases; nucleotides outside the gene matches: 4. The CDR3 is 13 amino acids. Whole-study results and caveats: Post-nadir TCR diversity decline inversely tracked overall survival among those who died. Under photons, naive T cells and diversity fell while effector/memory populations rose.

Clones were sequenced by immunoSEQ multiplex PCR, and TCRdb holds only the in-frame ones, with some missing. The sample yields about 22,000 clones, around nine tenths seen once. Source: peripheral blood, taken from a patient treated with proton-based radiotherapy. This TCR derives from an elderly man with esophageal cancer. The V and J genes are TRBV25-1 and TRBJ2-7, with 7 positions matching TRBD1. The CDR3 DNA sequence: TGTGCCAGCAGAGGCCAGGGGGCCTACGAGCAGTACTTC. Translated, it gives CASRGQGAYEQYF.